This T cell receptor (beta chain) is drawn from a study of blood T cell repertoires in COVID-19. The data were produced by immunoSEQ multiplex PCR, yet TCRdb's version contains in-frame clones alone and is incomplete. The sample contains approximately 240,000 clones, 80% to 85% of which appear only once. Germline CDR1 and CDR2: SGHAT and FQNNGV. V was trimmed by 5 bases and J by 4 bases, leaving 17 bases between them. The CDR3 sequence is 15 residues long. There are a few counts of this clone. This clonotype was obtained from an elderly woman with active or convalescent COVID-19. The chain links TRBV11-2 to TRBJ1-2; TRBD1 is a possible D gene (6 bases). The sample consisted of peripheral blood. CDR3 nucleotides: TGTGCCAGCAGCGAGAGAACATGGGACACCTATGGCTACACCTTC. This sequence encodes CASSERTWDTYGYTF. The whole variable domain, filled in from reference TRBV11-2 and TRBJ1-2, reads EAGVAQSPRYKIIEKRQSVAFWCNPISGHATLYWYQQILGQGPKLLIQFQNNGVVDDSQLPKDRFSAERLKGVDSTLKIQPAKLEDSAVYLCASSERTWDTYGYTFGSGTRLTVV.